This T cell receptor (beta chain) was observed in a study of T-cell reconstitution after alpha-beta-depleted transplantation in children. Trimming stripped 4 bases from V and 0 bases from J, with 7 bases between. The CDR3 length is 15 residues. Preparation of the TCRbeta library used unique molecular identifiers. TCRdb independently ran MiXCR on the PCR reads; one entry per CDR3 protein. There are more than 300,000 distinct CDR3 sequences in the sample; 15% to 20% occur only once, and just over 40% lies in the top ten. This clonotype was counted between two and nine times. The source material was PBMCs, mostly from graft donor cells, sampled 360 days after TCRalphabeta/CD19-depleted stem cell transplant. The clonotype comes from a male patient aged 2-15 years who had a stem cell transplant for acute lymphoblastic leukemia, so the T cells may come from the graft donor. The chain is built from TRBV12-3 or TRBV12-4 and TRBJ2-6; D call uncertain. DNA of the CDR3: TGTGCCAGCAGTTCCCGGCTCTCTGGGGCCAACGTCCTGACTTTC. Its protein product is CASSSRLSGANVLTF.